The present entry profiles one TCR beta chain with its context. From the 5' RACE reads, TCRdb called clonotypes with MiXCR, one entry per CDR3 protein. The sample shows 150,000 or so distinct CDR3 sequences, around 32% of them seen only once. The data were obtained in a study of CD8 T cells in ankylosing spondylitis. Sequenced: synovial fluid, either unsorted or a sorted T cell fraction (not recorded which). This TCR derives from a male donor with ankylosing spondylitis.

The CDR3 protein is CSFRVSGRFEQYF. The CDR3 DNA is TGCAGTTTCCGGGTGTCGGGCCGATTCGAGCAGTACTTC. This rearrangement joins TRBV20-1 to TRBJ2-7; no definite D call. CDR1 is DFQATT and CDR2 is SNEGSKA in the germline V gene (reference sequence). Trimming left V 8 bases short and J 6 bases short, with 20 bases between. The CDR3 sequence is 13 residues long.